This passage covers 31 T cell receptor beta chains from one sample sequenced in a study of T cell changes during pregnancy in multiple sclerosis. Measured with immunoSEQ multiplex PCR; TCRdb has only the in-frame clones, and not every one. The sample lists fewer than 75,000 clones, more than 85% occurring once. The sequencing used CD8+ T cells from peripheral blood mononuclear cells, collected before pregnancy. These receptors came from a female donor with multiple sclerosis, enrolled in a pregnancy study.

V is TRBV7-3 and J is TRBJ2-1; tentative D call: TRBD2 (5 bases). The V gene lost 5 bases and the J gene lost 5 bases, with 10 bases spanning the gap. The CDR3 loop spans 13 amino acids. CDR1 and CDR2 (germline): SGHTA, FQGTGA. CDR3 DNA: TGTGCCAGCAGCCATCAGCGGAACAATGAGCAGTTCTTC. Its protein product is CASSHQRNNEQFF.

V gene TRBV30 combines with J gene TRBJ2-5; TRBD1 matches at 10 bases. V was pared by 0 bases and J by 4 bases, with 5 bases of the junction left unmatched. Germline V gene lookup returns CDR1 GTSNPN and CDR2 SVGIG (reference sequence). The CDR3 is made up of 15 amino acids. CDR3 sequence reads: CAWSVWDRGSETQYF. In DNA form, the CDR3 reads TGTGCCTGGAGTGTATGGGACAGGGGTTCAGAGACCCAGTACTTC.

This clone was recorded once. The V and J genes are TRBV6-1 and TRBJ2-1; 8 nucleotides agree with TRBD2. Germline V gene data show CDR1 as MNHNS and CDR2 as SASEGT. The V gene end was trimmed by 0 bases and the J gene end by 1 base; junction bases not matched to a gene: 8. This CDR3 is built from 18 residues. The CDR3 DNA reads TGTGCCAGCAGTGAAGCTTCGGGAGGGGGTTGGTCCTACAATGAGCAGTTCTTC. This encodes CASSEASGGGWSYNEQFF.

This chain joins TRBV9 and TRBJ1-1; D is perhaps TRBD1 (6 bases). This CDR3 is 13 amino acids long. Between the trimmed V and J ends, which lost 5 bases and 0 bases, there was a span of 8 bases. Germline loops: CDR1 SGDLS, CDR2 YYNGEE. The CDR3 spells CASSTGMNTEAFF. The CDR3 DNA reads TGTGCCAGCAGTACAGGGATGAACACTGAAGCTTTCTTT.

The chain joins TRBV29-1 to TRBJ2-7, with D tentatively TRBD2 (5 bases). The CDR3 extends over 14 amino acids. V lost 3 bases to trimming and J lost 2 bases, with 14 bases between them. Germline CDR1 and CDR2: SQVTM and ANQGSEA. The CDR3 DNA sequence: TGCAGCGTTGAGACTACGGTAAAACCCTACGAGCAGTACTTC. Residues: CSVETTVKPYEQYF.

This sequence joins TRBV15 and TRBJ1-2; 9 nucleotides match TRBD1. V lost 5 bases to trimming and J lost 4 bases; unmatched junction nucleotides: 8. The CDR3 covers 15 residues. Germline V CDR1 and CDR2: LNHNV, YYDKDF (reference sequence). The CDR3 sequence: CATSVRQGGTYGYTF. CDR3 coding DNA: TGTGCCACCAGCGTTCGACAGGGGGGGACCTATGGCTACACCTTC.

The chain couples TRBV4-1 to TRBJ1-1, with TRBD1 matching over 7 bases. Germline lookup yields CDR1 MGHRA and CDR2 YSYEKL. The CDR3 runs to 15 residues. V was clipped by 0 bases and J by 5 bases; unmatched bases: 6. CDR3: CASSQDRDSMTEAFF. The DNA for the CDR3 is TGCGCCAGCAGCCAAGATAGGGACAGTATGACTGAAGCTTTCTTT.

This clone was recorded once. The chain links TRBV5-6 to TRBJ2-5; 15 nucleotides match TRBD2. Trimming took 4 bases from V and 2 from J; bases not matched to a gene: 9. The CDR3 consists of 18 residues. Germline CDR1 and CDR2: SGHDT and YYEEEE. The CDR3 spells CASSQEPGLAGGQETQYF. CDR3 DNA: TGTGCCAGCAGCCAAGAACCGGGACTAGCGGGGGGACAAGAGACCCAGTACTTC.

This rearrangement joins TRBV27 to TRBJ1-2, with D possibly matching TRBD1 (6 bases). The V end was cut by 5 bases, the J end by 4 bases, with 14 bases between. The germline gives CDR1 MNHEY, CDR2 SMNVEV (reference sequence). CDR3 length equals 14 residues. The CDR3, as DNA: TGTGCCAGCAGTAGAACAGGGTTGACCTATGGCTACACCTTC. This gives the protein CASSRTGLTYGYTF.

The rearrangement uses TRBV5-6 and TRBJ1-4; no clear D gene. Per germline, CDR1 SGHDT and CDR2 YYEEEE. The germline V and J ends were trimmed by 1 base and 4 bases, with 8 bases remaining between them. The CDR3 has 14 amino acids. CDR3 nucleotides: TGTGCCAGCAGCTTGTTGCAGGTTAATGAAAAACTGTTTTTT. This gives the protein CASSLLQVNEKLFF.

The chain's CDR3 is CASNRDRSIYEQYF. The CDR3, as DNA: TGTGCCAGCAACCGGGACAGGTCGATCTACGAGCAGTACTTC. V gene TRBV6-4 combines with J gene TRBJ2-7; TRBD1 agrees at 8 bases. The germline gives CDR1 MRHNA, CDR2 SNTAGT. V was pared by 7 bases and J by 3 bases, with 8 bases of the junction left unmatched. CDR3 length: 14 amino acids.

The V and J genes are TRBV27 and TRBJ1-1; 11 positions match TRBD1. CDR3 length: 14 residues. The germline V gene encodes CDR1 MNHEY and CDR2 SMNVEV (reference sequence). V shed 6 bases and J 0 bases; nucleotides not matched to a gene: 0. This CDR3 is CASRGQGVNTEAFF. CDR3 DNA sequence: TGTGCCAGCAGGGGACAGGGGGTGAACACTGAAGCTTTCTTT.

This clone was found once. The V and J genes are TRBV21-1 and TRBJ1-6; the tabulated D call, TRBD1, remains unverified against the DNA. TRBV21-1 represents a pseudogene. The CDR3 extends over 21 amino acids. CDR3 nucleotide sequence: TGTGCCAGCAGCACTACCTTTGGGACACCCTTGCCGAGCGTCTATAATTCACCCCTCCACTTT. It specifies CASSTTFGTPLPSVYNSPLHF.

The rearrangement uses TRBV7-8 and TRBJ2-7, with D possibly matching TRBD2 (5 bases). Per the germline V gene, CDR1 is SGHVS and CDR2 is FQNEAQ. With 4 bases removed from V and 9 bases from J, the gap between germline ends came to 22 bases. CDR3 size: 15 residues. The CDR3 reads CASSSSGNPGSGQYF. CDR3 bases: TGTGCCAGCAGCTCATCCGGGAACCCGGGCAGCGGGCAGTACTTC.

Written as DNA, the CDR3 is TGCGCCAGCGCACAGGACAACACAGATACGCAGTATTTT. This codes for CASAQDNTDTQYF. The chain joins TRBV5-1 to TRBJ2-3; a possible D gene is TRBD1 (5 bases). Germline V gene sequence: CDR1 SGHRS, CDR2 YFSETQ. The CDR3 has 13 residues. The ends were cut back, 7 bases at V and 2 bases at J, with 11 bases in the middle.

This clone has a single count. The chain carries TRBV5-5 and TRBJ1-6; D unclear. V dropped 4 bases and J dropped 7 bases, with 15 bases sitting between them. This CDR3 spans 15 amino acids. Germline assignment: CDR1 SGHKS and CDR2 YYEKEE (reference sequence). Here the CDR3 DNA reads TGTGCCAGCAGCCCTGAGGAGTTCGGCAATTCACCCCTCCACTTT. Its translation is CASSPEEFGNSPLHF.

The CDR3 spells CASSHGRDRDYNSPLHF. DNA of the CDR3: TGTGCCAGCAGCCATGGCCGGGACAGGGACTATAATTCACCCCTCCACTTT. The chain carries TRBV14 and TRBJ1-6; 9 bases match TRBD1. V trimming: 3 bases; J trimming: 3 bases; junction bases outside the gene matches: 6. CDR3 length: 17 amino acids. Germline CDR1 reads SGHDN; CDR2 reads FVKESK. Full variable domain (remainder filled in from reference TRBV14 and TRBJ1-6): EAGVTQFPSHSVIEKGQTVTLRCDPISGHDNLYWYRRVMGKEIKFLLHFVKESKQDESGMPNNRFLAERTGGTYSTLKVQPAELEDSGVYFCASSHGRDRDYNSPLHFGNGTRLTVT.

The gene calls are TRBV5-1 and TRBJ1-1, with 8 bases identical to TRBD1. Germline CDR1 SGHRS, CDR2 YFSETQ. The CDR3 has 13 residues. Trimming at V came to 0 bases and at J to 11 bases, leaving 6 bases not matched to a gene. The CDR3 spells CASSLAQGVVAFF. DNA of the CDR3: TGCGCCAGCAGCTTGGCACAGGGGGTTGTCGCTTTCTTT.

The J gene is TRBJ2-7, the V gene TRBV5-8; TRBD1 is a possible D gene (6 bases). Germline-derived CDR1 and CDR2 are SGHTS and YDEGEE. The CDR3 is made up of 15 amino acids. Trimming took 4 bases from V and 0 from J, leaving 14 bases between them. The CDR3 is CASSRRTVVSYEQYF. DNA for the CDR3: TGTGCCAGCAGCCGGAGGACAGTAGTCTCCTACGAGCAGTACTTC.

This clone was observed a single time. The chain carries TRBV13 and TRBJ1-6, with TRBD1 identical over 8 bases. The V gene's germline CDR1 is PRHDT and CDR2 FYEKMQ (reference sequence). There are 13 residues in the CDR3. Trimming at V came to 3 bases and at J to 11 bases, leaving 3 bases not matched to a gene. The CDR3 here is CASSLRTGTPLHF. CDR3 sequence (DNA): TGTGCCAGCAGCTTGCGGACAGGGACACCCCTCCACTTT. The full variable domain, with the rest looked up from reference TRBV13 and TRBJ1-6, is AAGVIQSPRHLIKEKRETATLKCYPIPRHDTVYWYQQGPGQDPQFLISFYEKMQSDKGSIPDRFSAQQFSDYHSELNMSSLELGDSALYFCASSLRTGTPLHFGNGTRLTVT.

The chain recombines TRBV27 with TRBJ2-2; maybe TRBD2 (7 bases). The germline V gene has CDR1 MNHEY and CDR2 SMNVEV (reference sequence). Trimming cost V 3 bases and J 3 bases, with 20 bases left between them. The CDR3 contains 18 residues. This chain's CDR3 is CASSFDPGLQGYTGELFF. For the CDR3, the DNA is TGTGCCAGCAGTTTCGACCCGGGACTACAGGGTTACACCGGGGAGCTGTTTTTT.

This clone appeared a single time. This chain uses TRBV19 with TRBJ1-1; D unclear. The CDR3 extends over 13 amino acids. Trimming removed 2 bases at V and 0 bases at J, with 4 bases between. Germline V lookup: CDR1 LNHDA, CDR2 SQIVND (reference sequence). Here the CDR3 DNA reads TGTGCCAGTAGTATACAGGTGAACACTGAAGCTTTCTTT. Protein sequence: CASSIQVNTEAFF.

CDR3 DNA sequence: TGTGCCAGCTCACCACCGGCGGACACCGGGGAGCTGTTTTTT. Its protein is CASSPPADTGELFF. This chain uses TRBV18 with TRBJ2-2; D uncertain. Per germline, CDR1 KGHSH and CDR2 LQKENI. The CDR3 runs to 14 residues. Deletions cut 0 bases from V and 3 bases from J, with 5 bases between.

The chain is built from TRBV6-5 and TRBJ1-1, with 10 bases aligning to TRBD1. The germline V gene encodes CDR1 MNHEY and CDR2 SVGAGI. J lost 11 bases, V lost 0 bases, and 9 bases had no gene match. This CDR3 has 15 residues. CDR3 residues: CASSYSEGTGVRAFF. CDR3 DNA sequence: TGTGCCAGCAGTTACTCGGAGGGGACAGGGGTTCGGGCTTTCTTT.

The chain has TRBV13 and TRBJ2-1; a weak D match, TRBD2 (5 bases). The CDR3 runs to 13 residues. Germline-derived CDR1 and CDR2 are PRHDT and FYEKMQ (reference sequence). V was clipped by 5 bases and J by 3 bases, with 8 bases between them. Here the CDR3 reads CASSDSDYNEQFF. DNA of the CDR3: TGTGCCAGCAGCGATAGCGACTACAATGAGCAGTTCTTC.

This clone was seen once. The rearrangement uses TRBV7-2 and TRBJ1-4; 7 nucleotides match TRBD1. Germline V lookup: CDR1 SGHTA, CDR2 FQGNSA. The CDR3 loop spans 16 amino acids. V trimming: 5 bases; J trimming: 4 bases; junction bases outside the gene matches: 10. The CDR3 loop is CASSQGTVLGNEKLFF. The CDR3 bases are TGTGCCAGCAGCCAGGGGACAGTTCTCGGTAATGAAAAACTGTTTTTT.

This clone came up a few times. This chain links TRBV2 with TRBJ1-6, with a possible D match to TRBD1 (5 bases). The CDR3 is 12 residues long. Germline V CDR1 and CDR2: SNHLY, FYNNEI. The V gene lost 9 bases and the J gene lost 7 bases, with 10 bases spanning the gap. CDR3 coding DNA: TGTGCCAGGCGACAGTTAAATTCACCCCTCCACTTT. Translated: CARRQLNSPLHF.

This chain joins TRBV5-1 and TRBJ2-1, with TRBD1 as a possible D gene (6 bases). The CDR3 sequence is 18 residues long. V was cut by 4 bases and J by 9 bases, with 29 bases left in between. Germline V gives CDR1 SGHRS, CDR2 YFSETQ. CDR3 DNA: TGCGCCAGCAGCGCCTCAGCTATGGACAGTACGGTTTGGGCTGAGCAGTTCTTC. It codes for CASSASAMDSTVWAEQFF.

The chain combines TRBV7-6 with TRBJ2-7; D possibly corresponds to TRBD1 (6 bases). There are 13 residues in the CDR3. The V gene lost 5 bases and the J gene lost 4 bases, with 12 bases spanning the gap. Germline CDR1 reads SGHVS; CDR2 reads FNYEAQ. In DNA, the CDR3 is TGTGCCAGCAGCGACGGACAGTTATACGAGCAGTACTTC. This gives the protein CASSDGQLYEQYF. Full variable domain (remainder filled in from reference TRBV7-6 and TRBJ2-7): GAGVSQSPRYKVTKRGQDVALRCDPISGHVSLYWYRQALGQGPEFLTYFNYEAQQDKSGLPNDRFSAERPEGSISTLTIQRTEQRDSAMYRCASSDGQLYEQYFGPGTRLTVT.

The CDR3 bases are TGTGCCGCCCAGCCGGGACTAGTCGCCAATGAGCAGTTCTTC. Its protein is CAAQPGLVANEQFF. This chain connects TRBV10-3 to TRBJ2-1; 8 bases line up with TRBD2. Germline loops: CDR1 ENHRY, CDR2 SYGVKD. Losses at the gene ends were 11 bases for V and 6 bases for J; bases not matched to a gene: 12. The CDR3 spans 14 residues.

This clone was found a few times. This chain joins TRBV10-3 and TRBJ2-7, with D possibly being TRBD2 (6 bases). This CDR3 has 14 amino acids. V lost 7 bases to trimming and J lost 0 bases, with 13 bases between them. Germline-derived CDR1 and CDR2 are ENHRY and SYGVKD. DNA of the CDR3: TGTGCCATCAACGGGGGAGCGGGCTCCTACGAGCAGTACTTC. This codes for CAINGGAGSYEQYF.